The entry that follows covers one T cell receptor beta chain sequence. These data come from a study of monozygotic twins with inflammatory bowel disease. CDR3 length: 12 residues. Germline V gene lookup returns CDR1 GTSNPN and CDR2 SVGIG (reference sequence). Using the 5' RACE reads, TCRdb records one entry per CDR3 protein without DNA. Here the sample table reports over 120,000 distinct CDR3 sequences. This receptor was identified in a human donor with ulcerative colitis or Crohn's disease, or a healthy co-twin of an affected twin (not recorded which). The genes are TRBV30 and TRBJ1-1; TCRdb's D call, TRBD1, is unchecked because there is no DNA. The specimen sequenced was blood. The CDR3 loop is CAWGAMNTEAFF. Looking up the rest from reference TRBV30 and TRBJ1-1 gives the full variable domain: SQTIHQWPATLVQPVGSPLSLECTVEGTSNPNLYWYRQAAGRGLQLLFYSVGIGQISSEVPQNLSASRPQDRQFILSSKKLLLSDSGFYLCAWGAMNTEAFFGQGTRLTVV.